The TCR beta chain described here comes from a study of cytotoxic CD8 clonotypes in ibrutinib-treated CLL. Study-wide background: By median roughly 69 months, around twelve had progressed and around 14 stayed remitted; responses had been 2 complete and roughly 24 partial. The study recorded mean values of approximately 260,000 productive templates and 94,082 productive rearrangements per sample.

Profiled with immunoSEQ multiplex PCR; TCRdb holds only in-frame clones, not every one. The sample holds about 160,000 clones, more than 75% seen once. With 4 bases removed from V and 9 bases from J, the gap between germline ends came to 19 bases. The germline V gene encodes CDR1 SNHLY and CDR2 FYNNEI. The CDR3 runs to 15 residues. The origin of this receptor is a human donor with chronic lymphocytic leukemia. The sequencing used PBMCs, collected after 12 months of ibrutinib treatment. This rearrangement joins TRBV2 to TRBJ2-1; D perhaps matches TRBD2 (5 bases). The CDR3 here is CASSGGLMTEGEQFF. The CDR3 DNA reads TGTGCCAGCAGTGGAGGTCTGATGACCGAGGGTGAGCAGTTCTTC.